This is a list of T cell receptor beta chains from one sample in a study of T cells in Graves' hyperthyroidism and ophthalmopathy. TCRdb re-analysed the multiplex PCR reads in MiXCR, keeping a single row per CDR3 protein. The sample contains some 600,000 distinct CDR3 sequences, approximately 13% of which appear only once. Sequences were obtained from blood. These TCRs come from a woman aged 25 to 39 with Graves' hyperthyroidism that later progressed to Graves' ophthalmopathy. Both conserved end residues are part of each CDR3. The D gene is left open where the match is weak. A row's size may be missing; if present it is once, few, many or a size class.

v_gene	d_gene	abundance	j_gene	CDR3aa	CDR3nt
TRBV24-1	TRBD2	many	TRBJ2-1	CATSDPGTSGGYNEQFF	TGTGCCACCAGTGATCCGGGGACTAGCGGGGGATACAATGAGCAGTTCTTC
TRBV30	TRBD1	few	TRBJ2-1	CAWSPRQGSNEQFF	TGTGCCTGGAGCCCAAGACAGGGGTCAAATGAGCAGTTCTTC
TRBV7-6	TRBD2	many	TRBJ2-7	CASSLFPSGRLDEQYF	TGTGCCAGCAGCTTATTTCCCAGCGGGAGACTCGACGAGCAGTACTTC
TRBV15	TRBD2	many	TRBJ2-2	CATSLTGLGNTGELFF	TGTGCCACCAGCTTAACGGGACTAGGGAACACCGGGGAGCTGTTTTTT
TRBV6-6	TRBD1	NA	TRBJ2-7	CASSYGGQGQYF	TGTGCCAGCAGTTACGGGGGACAGGGGCAGTACTTC
TRBV19	NA	NA	TRBJ1-3	CASSLGKSSGNTIYF	TGTGCCAGTAGTCTTGGCAAGAGCTCTGGAAACACCATATATTTT
TRBV6-1	NA	few	TRBJ1-4	CASRGFATNEKLFF	TGTGCCAGCAGGGGATTTGCAACTAATGAAAAACTGTTTTTT
TRBV20-1	NA	many	TRBJ2-3	CSARDPEDGKTDTQYF	TGCAGTGCTAGAGACCCTGAAGACGGTAAAACAGATACGCAGTATTTT
TRBV11-2	TRBD1	many	TRBJ1-1	CASSLAVTGARGAFF	TGTGCCAGCAGCTTGGCTGTGACAGGGGCCCGGGGGGCTTTCTTT
TRBV6-2/TRBV6-3	NA	few	TRBJ2-3	CAGRPDRSPSTDTQYF	TGTGCCGGCAGGCCCGACAGGAGCCCTAGCACAGATACGCAGTATTTT
TRBV2	NA	many	TRBJ1-3	CASSVIRENTIYF	TGTGCCAGCAGTGTTATTAGGGAGAACACCATATATTTT
TRBV28	TRBD1	many	TRBJ2-2	CASRSPGHTGGGNTGELFF	TGTGCCAGCAGGTCCCCGGGGCACACAGGGGGCGGAAACACCGGGGAGCTGTTTTTT
TRBV18	TRBD1	few	TRBJ2-2	CASSPNYIQGSNTGELFF	TGTGCCAGCTCACCAAACTATATACAGGGGTCGAACACCGGGGAGCTGTTTTTT
TRBV24-1	NA	many	TRBJ2-3	CATSDFGTSTDTQYF	TGTGCCACCAGTGATTTCGGGACTAGCACAGATACGCAGTATTTT
TRBV5-6	TRBD1	NA	TRBJ2-4	CASSLEQGLAKNIQYF	TGTGCCAGCAGCTTAGAACAGGGGTTAGCCAAAAACATTCAGTACTTC
TRBV7-2	NA	NA	TRBJ1-5	CASSSRGGGIDQPQHF	TGTGCCAGCAGCTCGCGAGGGGGTGGGATCGATCAGCCCCAGCATTTT
TRBV4-1	NA	NA	TRBJ1-4	CASSFRTGRNEKLFF	TGCGCCAGCAGCTTCAGGACGGGGCGGAATGAAAAACTGTTTTTT
TRBV29-1	NA	many	TRBJ2-1	CSVAWGVLGEQFF	TGCAGCGTTGCGTGGGGGGTGTTAGGGGAGCAGTTCTTC
TRBV4-2	NA	few	TRBJ2-5	CASSAEGETQYF	TGTGCCAGCAGCGCCGAGGGAGAGACCCAGTACTTC
TRBV27	NA	NA	TRBJ2-2	CASSLRDDTGELFF	TGTGCCAGCAGTTTAAGGGACGACACCGGGGAGCTGTTTTTT
TRBV27	NA	many	TRBJ2-1	CASSPPGPSSYNEQFF	TGTGCCAGCAGTCCCCCGGGCCCTAGCTCCTACAATGAGCAGTTCTTC
TRBV6-5	TRBD1	many	TRBJ1-1	CASSYTTGRGTEAFF	TGTGCCAGCAGTTACACGACAGGGCGGGGGACTGAAGCTTTCTTT
TRBV27	NA	few	TRBJ1-3	CASSADPREYSGNTIYF	TGTGCCAGCAGTGCGGACCCGCGGGAATACTCTGGAAACACCATATATTTT
TRBV14	TRBD1	many	TRBJ1-6	CASRDTGGASPLHF	TGTGCCAGCAGAGATACAGGGGGGGCTTCACCCCTCCACTTT
TRBV18	TRBD1	few	TRBJ2-7	CASSPDRGREQYF	TGTGCCAGCTCACCGGACAGGGGGCGCGAGCAGTACTTC
TRBV11-2	NA	many	TRBJ2-5	CASSLQGGETQYF	TGTGCCAGCAGCTTACAGGGGGGGGAGACCCAGTACTTC
TRBV12-3/TRBV12-4	NA	once	TRBJ1-1	CASSFMALNTEAFF	TGTGCCAGCTCCTTTATGGCACTCAACACTGAAGCTTTCTTT
TRBV12-3/TRBV12-4	TRBD2	many	TRBJ2-2	CANTLAANTGELFF	TGTGCCAACACACTAGCGGCGAACACCGGGGAGCTGTTTTTT
TRBV24-1	TRBD2	NA	TRBJ2-5	CATSDAGTSGTGTQYF	TGTGCCACCAGTGATGCCGGGACTAGCGGGACGGGGACCCAGTACTTC
TRBV5-1	TRBD1	few	TRBJ1-4	CASSVSGQDNEKLFF	TGCGCCAGCAGCGTCTCGGGACAGGATAATGAAAAACTGTTTTTT
TRBV7-3	TRBD1	many	TRBJ2-7	CASSSGQGREQYF	TGTGCCAGCAGCTCCGGACAGGGGAGGGAGCAGTACTTC
TRBV6-1	TRBD2	few	TRBJ2-2	CASSIHSGGTGELFF	TGTGCCAGCAGTATCCATAGCGGGGGCACCGGGGAGCTGTTTTTT
TRBV20-1	NA	many	TRBJ1-1	CSAAGGATNTEAFF	TGCAGTGCAGCGGGAGGGGCCACGAACACTGAAGCTTTCTTT
TRBV3-1	NA	many	TRBJ1-1	CASSPTLTGWGTEAFF	TGTGCCAGCAGCCCGACCTTAACAGGGTGGGGCACTGAAGCTTTCTTT
TRBV19	NA	many	TRBJ1-1	CASRPDPREAFF	TGTGCCAGTAGACCGGACCCCCGTGAAGCTTTCTTT
TRBV20-1	TRBD1	many	TRBJ2-7	CSAIVDRADGEQYF	TGCAGTGCCATAGTGGACAGGGCGGACGGCGAGCAGTACTTC
TRBV28	NA	many	TRBJ2-7	CASSLGSRGLSYEQYF	TGTGCCAGCAGTTTAGGTAGCCGGGGGCTTTCCTACGAGCAGTACTTC
TRBV10-1	NA	many	TRBJ2-5	CASSESDGETQYF	TGCGCCAGCAGTGAGTCCGACGGAGAGACCCAGTACTTC
TRBV4-2	TRBD2	NA	TRBJ2-3	CASRPNSGASTDTQYF	TGTGCCAGCAGACCTAATAGCGGGGCTAGCACAGATACGCAGTATTTT
TRBV13	TRBD1	NA	TRBJ2-7	CASSFRGIGYEQYF	TGTGCCAGCAGCTTCAGGGGGATCGGCTACGAGCAGTACTTC
TRBV19	TRBD1	few	TRBJ1-5	CASSMTGAGNQPQHF	TGTGCCAGTAGCATGACAGGGGCCGGCAATCAGCCCCAGCATTTT
TRBV10-3	TRBD1	NA	TRBJ1-6	CAPVQGARNSPLHF	TGTGCCCCCGTACAGGGGGCGCGTAATTCACCCCTCCACTTT